This T cell receptor (beta chain) was observed in a study of cytomegalovirus exposure and HLA in healthy donors. This CDR3 is 13 amino acids long. Germline V gives CDR1 SGDLS, CDR2 YYNGEE. The V end lost 4 bases, the J end lost 9 bases, and 16 bases lay between the germline ends. Regarding this clone: Its target is unknown.

Sequencing was performed with immunoSEQ multiplex PCR; in TCRdb, only in-frame clones are kept and a portion is missing. Altogether around 86,000 clones are present, about 94% being singletons, with the ten largest covering around 1.2%. Study-level findings and limits: The CMV antigen specificity of a few CMV-associated chains was confirmed through in vitro analysis.

The sequence was collected from a woman in her thirties in good health and CMV-seropositive. The chain uses TRBV9 and TRBJ2-5; D is ambiguous. Material for sequencing was PBMCs. In nucleotides, the CDR3 is TGTGCCAGCAGCATCAGCCCCACTAAGGCCCAGTACTTC. Its translation: CASSISPTKAQYF.